Listed here are 23 T cell receptor beta chains from one sample, sequenced in a study of shared clonotypes between healthy human individuals. Here immunoSEQ multiplex PCR was the method, and the copy in TCRdb shows in-frame clones only, minus some. The data show a few million clones, approximately 93% seen once. Specimen: naive CD4+ T cells from PBMCs. Subset of the sample: CD45RA+ positively selected. All receptors come from a man younger than 35 in good health. Some clones in this sample may be carry-over from other donors' samples.

The chain recombines TRBV2 with TRBJ2-4, with D possibly called TRBD1 or TRBD2 (5 bases each). The germline V and J ends were trimmed by 6 bases and 8 bases, with 11 bases remaining between them. The V gene's germline CDR1 is SNHLY and CDR2 FYNNEI. This CDR3 has 12 residues. CDR3 loop: CASREQEDIQYF. The CDR3 bases are TGTGCCAGCAGGGAACAGGAGGACATTCAGTACTTC.

This chain uses TRBV6-5 with TRBJ1-3; 7 nucleotides align to TRBD1. CDR3 length equals 15 residues. V lost 7 bases to trimming and J lost 4 bases; unmatched junction nucleotides: 10. In germline, CDR1 is MNHEY, CDR2 SVGAGI. The chain's CDR3 is CASIAHQGGGNTIYF. The DNA of the CDR3 is TGTGCCAGCATCGCGCACCAGGGGGGCGGAAACACCATATATTTT.

In this sample, this clone turned up once. This chain joins TRBV12-5 and TRBJ2-3, with a tentative D call TRBD1 (5 bases). The CDR3 loop spans 16 amino acids. Trimming shortened V by 7 bases and J by 0 bases, and 17 bases separated the two germline ends. CDR1 and CDR2 from the germline V gene are LGHNT and FRNRAP. The CDR3 region is CASAQGRARSTDTQYF. The DNA of the CDR3 is TGTGCTAGTGCTCAGGGCCGGGCCCGTAGCACAGATACGCAGTATTTT.

The chain recombines TRBV6-1 with TRBJ2-7; 9 positions match TRBD1. Trimming took 5 bases from V and 3 from J; bases not matched to a gene: 5. The CDR3 spans 14 residues. Looked up from germline, CDR1 is MNHNS and CDR2 is SASEGT. Written as DNA, the CDR3 is TGTGCCAGCAGTAGGGGACAGGGTGACTACGAGCAGTACTTC. It translates to CASSRGQGDYEQYF.

V is TRBV28 and J is TRBJ2-2; D ambiguous. The germline gives CDR1 MDHEN, CDR2 SYDVKM. This CDR3 comprises 12 residues. Trimming stripped 6 bases from V and 6 bases from J, with 8 bases between. The CDR3 protein is CASRRRAGELFF. DNA of the CDR3: TGTGCCAGCAGACGTAGGGCCGGGGAGCTGTTTTTT.

This clone was seen more than once but under ten times. CDR3 residues: CASSVTSTTYEQYF. The CDR3 DNA reads TGTGCCAGCAGCGTAACTAGTACCACCTACGAGCAGTACTTC. V usage is TRBV9 and J usage is TRBJ2-7, with D possibly being TRBD2 (5 bases). This CDR3 contains 14 residues. From germline, CDR1 is SGDLS and CDR2 YYNGEE. Deletions cut 1 base from V and 2 bases from J, with 10 bases between. Full variable domain (rest looked up from reference TRBV9 and TRBJ2-7): DSGVTQTPKHLITATGQRVTLRCSPRSGDLSVYWYQQSLDQGLQFLIQYYNGEERAKGNILERFSAQQFPDLHSELNLSSLELGDSALYFCASSVTSTTYEQYFGPGTRLTVT.

The chain carries TRBV27 and TRBJ2-1, with a tentative D call TRBD1 (6 bases). The CDR3 consists of 16 residues. CDR1 and CDR2 from the germline V gene are MNHEY and SMNVEV (reference sequence). With 5 bases removed from V and 7 bases from J, the gap between germline ends came to 21 bases. CDR3 sequence: CASSPQTGRLGNEQFF. The CDR3 DNA reads as TGTGCCAGCAGTCCCCAAACAGGGCGCTTAGGGAATGAGCAGTTCTTC.

This clone showed up just once. The gene calls are TRBV5-1 and TRBJ1-6, with D unresolved. The CDR3 spans 12 residues. Germline lookup yields CDR1 SGHRS and CDR2 YFSETQ. Trimming removed 4 bases from V and 14 bases from J, with 13 bases in between. The CDR3 reads CASSTRRGSLHF. As DNA, the CDR3 is TGCGCCAGCAGCACTAGGCGTGGATCCCTCCACTTT.

The J gene is TRBJ1-4, the V gene TRBV11-2; D unclear. The V end was cut by 2 bases, the J end by 2 bases, with 12 bases between. The germline CDR1 and CDR2 sequences are SGHAT and FQNNGV. The CDR3 contains 16 residues. The CDR3 protein is CASSLSLPGTNEKLFF. The CDR3 bases are TGTGCCAGCAGCTTAAGTTTGCCGGGGACTAATGAAAAACTGTTTTTT.

V and J are TRBV6-1 and TRBJ1-5; 7 bases map to TRBD1. This CDR3 spans 15 amino acids. J gave up 6 bases and V 5 bases, and 10 bases lay outside the gene matches. Germline assignment: CDR1 MNHNS and CDR2 SASEGT. CDR3 sequence (DNA): TGTGCCAGCAGTACCACAGGGGCCCTGGGTCAGCCCCAGCATTTT. It yields the protein CASSTTGALGQPQHF.

The chain links TRBV30 to TRBJ1-4; no clear D gene. V was cut by 2 bases and J by 0 bases, with 10 bases left in between. The CDR3 loop spans 15 amino acids. The germline V gene has CDR1 GTSNPN and CDR2 SVGIG (reference sequence). The DNA for the CDR3 is TGTGCCTGGAGTTTTACTCCTGCAACTAATGAAAAACTGTTTTTT. Its translation is CAWSFTPATNEKLFF.

The rearrangement links TRBV11-1 to TRBJ2-1; D call uncertain. CDR3 length equals 14 residues. Germline V gene lookup returns CDR1 SGHAT and CDR2 FQDESV (reference sequence). V lost 3 bases to trimming and J lost 7 bases, with 13 bases between them. The CDR3 region is CASSFQSPENEQFF. CDR3 nucleotides: TGTGCCAGCAGCTTTCAGTCCCCAGAGAATGAGCAGTTCTTC.

The CDR3 protein is CASSQVRYTDTQYF. In DNA form, the CDR3 reads TGCGCCAGCAGCCAAGTCCGGTACACAGATACGCAGTATTTT. The chain employs TRBV4-1 and TRBJ2-3; D gene ambiguous. Germline V gene sequence: CDR1 MGHRA, CDR2 YSYEKL. The V end lost 1 base, the J end lost 2 bases, and 7 bases lay between the germline ends. This CDR3 is 14 amino acids long.

The chain employs TRBV7-6 and TRBJ2-1; a weak D match, TRBD2 (7 bases). Germline V gene sequence: CDR1 SGHVS, CDR2 FNYEAQ. Between the trimmed V and J ends, which lost 5 bases and 6 bases, there was a span of 17 bases. This CDR3 region has 15 residues. The CDR3 DNA sequence: TGTGCCAGCAGCCCGAGGGGGGGACTGGGCAATGAGCAGTTCTTC. Translated, it gives CASSPRGGLGNEQFF.

The rearrangement joins TRBV6-6 to TRBJ1-1; no firm D call. The CDR3 has 14 residues. V was shortened by 5 bases and J by 3 bases, with 13 bases between the two germline ends. CDR1 and CDR2 from the germline V gene are MNHNY and SVGAGI (reference sequence). The CDR3 DNA sequence: TGTGCCAGCAGTCCCGGGCGTTGGGACACTGAAGCTTTCTTT. Its protein is CASSPGRWDTEAFF.

The chain recombines TRBV6-1 with TRBJ1-1, with no clear D. Trimming stripped 7 bases from V and 5 bases from J, with 14 bases between. The germline V gene has CDR1 MNHNS and CDR2 SASEGT. This CDR3 is 13 amino acids long. The CDR3 spells CASTGILRTEAFF. The DNA for the CDR3 is TGTGCCAGCACCGGCATTTTAAGAACTGAAGCTTTCTTT.

This chain joins TRBV5-4 and TRBJ2-7, with D perhaps assigned TRBD1 or TRBD2 (5 bases each). Germline-derived CDR1 and CDR2 are SGHNT and YYREEE (reference sequence). Trimming left V 3 bases short and J 6 bases short, with 10 bases between. The CDR3 is made up of 12 amino acids. The CDR3 is CASSSSRGEQYF. The CDR3 DNA sequence: TGTGCCAGCAGCTCGTCGAGGGGCGAGCAGTACTTC.

The chain recombines TRBV5-8 with TRBJ1-4; no reliable D call. The CDR3 covers 15 residues. Germline CDR1 SGHTS, CDR2 YDEGEE. V gave up 1 base and J gave up 7 bases, with 14 bases separating them. CDR3 region: CASSLIGILVEKLFF. CDR3 nucleotides: TGTGCCAGCAGCTTGATAGGGATCTTGGTTGAAAAACTGTTTTTT. Filled out from reference TRBV5-8 and TRBJ1-4, the complete variable domain reads EAGVTQSPTHLIKTRGQQATLRCSPISGHTSVYWYQQALGLGLQFLLWYDEGEERNRGNFPPRFSGRQFPNYSSELNVNALELEDSALYLCASSLIGILVEKLFFGSGTQLSVL.

V gene TRBV6-5 combines with J gene TRBJ2-7; 8 positions agree with TRBD1. Germline CDR1 and CDR2: MNHEY and SVGAGI. The CDR3 loop spans 13 amino acids. J gave up 5 bases and V 8 bases, and 8 bases lay outside the gene matches. This chain's CDR3 is CASPHAGQDEQYF. In DNA, the CDR3 is TGTGCCAGCCCTCATGCGGGACAGGACGAGCAGTACTTC.

The V gene is TRBV28, the J gene TRBJ2-1; 7 bases are shared with TRBD2. The CDR3 contains 13 residues. Germline loops: CDR1 MDHEN, CDR2 SYDVKM. The trim removed 6 bases at V and 6 bases at J, leaving 5 bases unmatched. The CDR3 region has the DNA TGTGCCAGCAGGGGTCCGGGAGGCAATGAGCAGTTCTTC. Protein: CASRGPGGNEQFF.

This rearrangement joins TRBV25-1 to TRBJ1-5; unclear D gene. Trimming cost V 5 bases and J 0 bases, with 8 bases left between them. CDR1 and CDR2 (germline): MGHDK, SYGVNS. This CDR3 contains 14 residues. The CDR3 loop is CASSPSHSNQPQHF. Written as DNA, the CDR3 is TGTGCCAGCAGTCCGTCACATAGCAATCAGCCCCAGCATTTT.

The chain is built from TRBV7-8 and TRBJ1-2, with TRBD1 identical over 9 bases. There are 14 residues in the CDR3. Germline V lookup: CDR1 SGHVS, CDR2 FQNEAQ. The V gene end was trimmed by 5 bases and the J gene end by 13 bases; junction bases not matched to a gene: 14. CDR3 protein: CASSKPDRGASATF. Written as DNA, the CDR3 is TGTGCCAGCAGCAAACCGGACAGGGGCGCCTCGGCCACCTTC. Looking up the rest from reference TRBV7-8 and TRBJ1-2 gives the full variable domain: GAGVSQSPRYKVAKRGQDVALRCDPISGHVSLFWYQQALGQGPEFLTYFQNEAQLDKSGLPSDRFFAERPEGSVSTLKIQRTQQEDSAVYLCASSKPDRGASATFGSGTRLTVV.

This chain joins TRBV7-9 and TRBJ1-1; D gene ambiguous. Trimming stripped 1 base from V and 2 bases from J, with 11 bases between. This CDR3 is 15 amino acids long. Germline V gene sequence: CDR1 SEHNR, CDR2 FQNEAQ (reference sequence). For the CDR3, the DNA is TGTGCCAGCAGCTTAGGGGCAGTGCGAAACACTGAAGCTTTCTTT. Protein product: CASSLGAVRNTEAFF.